This TCR beta chain was captured by sequencing in a study of CD8 T cells in ankylosing spondylitis. The study's findings and limits: Ankylosing spondylitis blood appeared to be characterized by a TCR beta motif of eight or nine highly homologous variants. There were earlier reports of some motif variants in reactive arthritis synovial fluid and blood.

This clonotype came up a few times. Its antigen remains unidentified. The TCR beta libraries were generated through quantitative 5'-RACE incorporating molecular barcodes. Each CDR3 protein is one row after TCRdb ran MiXCR on the 5' RACE reads. The data contain over 700,000 distinct CDR3 sequences, 15% to 20% of them singletons. The material sequenced was blood, either unsorted or a sorted T cell fraction (not recorded which). This TCR came from a male donor with ankylosing spondylitis.

The CDR3 DNA is TGTGCCAGCAGCGGGTCAGGCGAAGAGCAGTTCTTC. This encodes CASSGSGEEQFF. The V call is TRBV7-8, the J call TRBJ2-1, with D hard to call. Trimming shortened V by 5 bases and J by 10 bases, and 12 bases separated the two germline ends. The CDR3 length is 12 residues. Germline V gives CDR1 SGHVS, CDR2 FQNEAQ.